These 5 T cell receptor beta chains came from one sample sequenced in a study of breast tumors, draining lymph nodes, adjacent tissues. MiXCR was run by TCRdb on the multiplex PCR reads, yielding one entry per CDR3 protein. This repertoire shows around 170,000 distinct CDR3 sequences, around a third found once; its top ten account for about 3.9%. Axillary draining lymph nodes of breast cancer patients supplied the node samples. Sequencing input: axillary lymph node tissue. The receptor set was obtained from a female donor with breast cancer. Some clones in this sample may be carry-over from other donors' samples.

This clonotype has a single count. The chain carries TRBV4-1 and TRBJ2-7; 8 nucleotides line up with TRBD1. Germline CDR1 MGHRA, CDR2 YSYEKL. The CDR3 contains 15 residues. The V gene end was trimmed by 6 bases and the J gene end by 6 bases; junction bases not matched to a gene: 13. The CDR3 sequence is CASRGSGQGRGEQYF. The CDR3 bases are TGCGCCAGCAGAGGTTCCGGACAGGGTAGAGGCGAGCAGTACTTC.

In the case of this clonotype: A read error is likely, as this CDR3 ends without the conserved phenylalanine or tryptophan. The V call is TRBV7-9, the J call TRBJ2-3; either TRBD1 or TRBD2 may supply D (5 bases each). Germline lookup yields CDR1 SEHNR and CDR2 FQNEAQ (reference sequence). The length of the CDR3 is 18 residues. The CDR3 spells CASSDSTWGTPSTHTQYL. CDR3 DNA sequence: TGTGCCAGCAGCGACAGTACCTGGGGGACCCCTAGCACACATACGCAGTATCTT.

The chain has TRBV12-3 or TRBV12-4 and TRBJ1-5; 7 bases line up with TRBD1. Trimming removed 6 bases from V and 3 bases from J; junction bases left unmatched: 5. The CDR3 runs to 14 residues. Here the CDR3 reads CASRATGDNQPQHF. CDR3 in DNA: TGTGCCAGCAGGGCCACAGGGGACAATCAGCCCCAGCATTTT.

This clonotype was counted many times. In DNA form, the CDR3 reads TGTGCCAGCAGCCCCCTCCGGGGTCCCTACGAGCAGTACTTC. The encoded protein is CASSPLRGPYEQYF. The V gene is TRBV3-1, the J gene TRBJ2-7, with D perhaps TRBD2 (5 bases). Trimming removed 4 bases from V and 2 bases from J, with 12 bases in between. The germline V gene encodes CDR1 LGHDT and CDR2 YNNKEL (reference sequence). This CDR3 spans 14 amino acids.

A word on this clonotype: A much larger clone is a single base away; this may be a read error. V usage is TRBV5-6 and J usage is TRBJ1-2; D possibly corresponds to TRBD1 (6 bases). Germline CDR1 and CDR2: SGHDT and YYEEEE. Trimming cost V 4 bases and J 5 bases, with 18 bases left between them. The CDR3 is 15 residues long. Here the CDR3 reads CASSLVQGDLYGYTF. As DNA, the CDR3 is TGTGCCAGCAGCCTTGTACAGGGCGACCTATATGGCTACACCTTC.